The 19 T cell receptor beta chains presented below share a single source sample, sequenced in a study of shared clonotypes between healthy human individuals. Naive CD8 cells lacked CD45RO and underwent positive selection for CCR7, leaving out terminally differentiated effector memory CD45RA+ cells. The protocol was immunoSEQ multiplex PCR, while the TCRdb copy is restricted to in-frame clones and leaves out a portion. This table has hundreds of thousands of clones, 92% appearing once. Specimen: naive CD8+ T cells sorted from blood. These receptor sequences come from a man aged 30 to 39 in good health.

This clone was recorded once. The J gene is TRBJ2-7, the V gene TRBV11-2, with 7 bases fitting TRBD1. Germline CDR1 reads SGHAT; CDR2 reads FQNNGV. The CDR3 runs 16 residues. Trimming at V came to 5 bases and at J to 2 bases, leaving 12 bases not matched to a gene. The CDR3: CASSPRGRVGAYEQYF. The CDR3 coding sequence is TGTGCCAGCAGCCCGAGGGGGCGGGTTGGAGCCTACGAGCAGTACTTC.

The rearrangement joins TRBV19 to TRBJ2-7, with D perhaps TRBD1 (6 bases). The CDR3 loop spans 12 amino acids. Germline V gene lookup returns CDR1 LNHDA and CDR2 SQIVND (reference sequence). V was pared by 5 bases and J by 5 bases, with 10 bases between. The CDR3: CASSPSGDEQYF. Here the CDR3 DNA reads TGTGCCAGTAGTCCCTCAGGGGACGAGCAGTACTTC.

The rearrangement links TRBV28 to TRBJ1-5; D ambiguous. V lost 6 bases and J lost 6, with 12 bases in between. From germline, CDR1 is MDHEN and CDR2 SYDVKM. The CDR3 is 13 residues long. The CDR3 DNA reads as TGTGCCAGCAGCCGATACGCGGGTCAGCCCCAGCATTTT. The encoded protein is CASSRYAGQPQHF.

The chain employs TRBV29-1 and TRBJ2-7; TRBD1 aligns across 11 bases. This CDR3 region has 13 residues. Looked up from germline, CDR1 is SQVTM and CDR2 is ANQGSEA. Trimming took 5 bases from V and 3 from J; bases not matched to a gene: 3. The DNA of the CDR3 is TGCAGCGTTTCCGGGACAGGGGGCTACGAGCAGTACTTC. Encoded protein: CSVSGTGGYEQYF.

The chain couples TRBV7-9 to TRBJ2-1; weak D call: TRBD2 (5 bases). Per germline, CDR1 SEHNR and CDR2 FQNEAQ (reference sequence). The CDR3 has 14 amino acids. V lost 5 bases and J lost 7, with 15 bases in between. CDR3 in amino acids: CASSPNLAGNEQFF. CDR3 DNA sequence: TGTGCCAGCAGCCCCAATCTAGCCGGGAATGAGCAGTTCTTC.

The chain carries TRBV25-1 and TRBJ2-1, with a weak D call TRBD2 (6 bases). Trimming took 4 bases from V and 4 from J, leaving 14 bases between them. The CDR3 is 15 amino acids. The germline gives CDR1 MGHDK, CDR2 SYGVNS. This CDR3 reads CASSVDGRIYNEQFF. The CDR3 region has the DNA TGTGCCAGCAGTGTTGACGGGAGAATATACAATGAGCAGTTCTTC.

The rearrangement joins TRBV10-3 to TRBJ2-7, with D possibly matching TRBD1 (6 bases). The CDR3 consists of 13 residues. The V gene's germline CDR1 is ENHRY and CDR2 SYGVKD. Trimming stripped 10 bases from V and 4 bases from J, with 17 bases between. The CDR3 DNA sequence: TGTGCCAGTCAACAGGGCCTCTCGTACGAGCAGTACTTC. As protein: CASQQGLSYEQYF.

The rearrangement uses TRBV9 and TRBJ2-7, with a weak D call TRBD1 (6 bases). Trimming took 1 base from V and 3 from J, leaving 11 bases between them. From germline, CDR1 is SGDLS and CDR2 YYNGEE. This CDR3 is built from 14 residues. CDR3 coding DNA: TGTGCCAGCAGCGTAAGGGACAACCTCTACGAGCAGTACTTC. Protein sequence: CASSVRDNLYEQYF.

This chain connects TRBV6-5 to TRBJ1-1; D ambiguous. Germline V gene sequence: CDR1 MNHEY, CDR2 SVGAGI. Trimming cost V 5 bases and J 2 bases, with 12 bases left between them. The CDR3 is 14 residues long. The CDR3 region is CASSPPVDNTEAFF. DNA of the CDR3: TGTGCCAGCAGTCCCCCTGTAGACAACACTGAAGCTTTCTTT.

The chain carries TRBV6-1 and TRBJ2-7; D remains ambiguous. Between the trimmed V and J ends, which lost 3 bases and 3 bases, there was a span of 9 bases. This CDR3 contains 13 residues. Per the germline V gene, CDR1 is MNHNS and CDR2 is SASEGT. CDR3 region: CASSDLWDYEQYF. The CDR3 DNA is TGTGCCAGCAGTGACTTGTGGGACTACGAGCAGTACTTC.

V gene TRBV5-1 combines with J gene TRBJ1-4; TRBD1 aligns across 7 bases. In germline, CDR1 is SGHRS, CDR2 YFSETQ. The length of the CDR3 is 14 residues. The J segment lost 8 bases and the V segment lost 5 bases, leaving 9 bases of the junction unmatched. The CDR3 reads CASSSGQVQEKLFF. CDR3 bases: TGCGCCAGCAGTTCCGGACAGGTCCAGGAAAAACTGTTTTTT.

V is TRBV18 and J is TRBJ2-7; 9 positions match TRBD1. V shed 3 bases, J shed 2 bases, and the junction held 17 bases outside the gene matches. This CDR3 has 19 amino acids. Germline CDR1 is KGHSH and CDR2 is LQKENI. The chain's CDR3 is CASSPMWDRVRSGAYEQYF. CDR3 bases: TGTGCCAGCTCACCTATGTGGGACAGGGTACGGTCTGGAGCCTACGAGCAGTACTTC.

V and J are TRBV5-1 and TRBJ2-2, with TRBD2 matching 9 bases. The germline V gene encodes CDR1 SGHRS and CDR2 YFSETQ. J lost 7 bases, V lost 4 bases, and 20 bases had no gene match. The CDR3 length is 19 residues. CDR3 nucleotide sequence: TGCGCCAGCAGCGGAGCCGAAGTAATGGTAGCGGGAGAGGGCGGGGAGCTGTTTTTT. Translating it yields CASSGAEVMVAGEGGELFF.

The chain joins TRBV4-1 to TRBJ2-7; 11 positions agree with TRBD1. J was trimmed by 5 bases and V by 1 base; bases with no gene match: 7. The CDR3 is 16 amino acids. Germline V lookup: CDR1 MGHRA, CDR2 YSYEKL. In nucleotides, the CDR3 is TGCGCCAGCAGCCAAGTCCCGGGACAGGGGGTTGACGAGCAGTACTTC. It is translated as CASSQVPGQGVDEQYF.

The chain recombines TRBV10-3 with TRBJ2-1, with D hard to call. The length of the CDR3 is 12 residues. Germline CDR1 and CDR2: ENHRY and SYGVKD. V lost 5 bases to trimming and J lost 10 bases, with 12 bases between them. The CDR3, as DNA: TGTGCCATCAGTCTAGACCCGAACGAGCAGTTCTTC. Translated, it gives CAISLDPNEQFF.

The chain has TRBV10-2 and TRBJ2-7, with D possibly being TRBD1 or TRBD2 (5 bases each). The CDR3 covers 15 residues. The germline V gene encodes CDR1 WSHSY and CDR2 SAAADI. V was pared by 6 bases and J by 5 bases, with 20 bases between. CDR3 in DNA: TGCGCCAGCAGCGCATGGGACCGCAGCGGAGACGAGCAGTACTTC. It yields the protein CASSAWDRSGDEQYF.

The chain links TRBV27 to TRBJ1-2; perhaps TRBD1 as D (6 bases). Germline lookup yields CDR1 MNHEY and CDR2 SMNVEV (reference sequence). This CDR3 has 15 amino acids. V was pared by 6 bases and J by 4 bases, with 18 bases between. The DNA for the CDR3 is TGTGCCAGCAGCCATAGGCAGGGGTCCCCCTATGGCTACACCTTC. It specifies CASSHRQGSPYGYTF.

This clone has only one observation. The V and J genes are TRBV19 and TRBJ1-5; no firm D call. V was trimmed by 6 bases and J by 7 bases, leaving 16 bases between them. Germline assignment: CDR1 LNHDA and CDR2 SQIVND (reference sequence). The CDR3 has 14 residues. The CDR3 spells CASSNTKLQQPQHF. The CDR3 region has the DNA TGTGCCAGTAGCAATACCAAACTTCAACAGCCCCAGCATTTT. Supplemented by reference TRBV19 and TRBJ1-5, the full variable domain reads DGGITQSPKYLFRKEGQNVTLSCEQNLNHDAMYWYRQDPGQGLRLIYYSQIVNDFQKGDIAEGYSVSREKKESFPLTVTSAQKNPTAFYLCASSNTKLQQPQHFGDGTRLSIL.

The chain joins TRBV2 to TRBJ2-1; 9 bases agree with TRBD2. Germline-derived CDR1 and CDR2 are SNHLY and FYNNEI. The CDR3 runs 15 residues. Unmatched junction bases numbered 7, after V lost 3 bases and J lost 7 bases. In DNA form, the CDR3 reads TGTGCCAGCAGTGATTTTAGCGGGAGTGTAAATGAGCAGTTCTTC. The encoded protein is CASSDFSGSVNEQFF.